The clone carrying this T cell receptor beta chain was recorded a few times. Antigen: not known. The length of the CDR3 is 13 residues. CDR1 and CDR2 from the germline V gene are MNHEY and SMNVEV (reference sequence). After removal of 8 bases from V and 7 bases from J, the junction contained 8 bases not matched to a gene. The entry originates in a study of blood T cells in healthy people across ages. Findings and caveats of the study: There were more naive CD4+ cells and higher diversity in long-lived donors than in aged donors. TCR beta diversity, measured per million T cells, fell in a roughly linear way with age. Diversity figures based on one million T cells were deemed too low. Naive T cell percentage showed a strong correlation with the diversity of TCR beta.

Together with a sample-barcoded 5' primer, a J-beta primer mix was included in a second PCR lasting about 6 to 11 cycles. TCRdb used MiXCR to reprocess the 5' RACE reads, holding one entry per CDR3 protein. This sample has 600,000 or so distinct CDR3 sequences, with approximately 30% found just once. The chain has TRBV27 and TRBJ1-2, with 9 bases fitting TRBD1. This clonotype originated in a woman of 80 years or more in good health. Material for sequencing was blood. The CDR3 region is CASRDRVSGGYTF. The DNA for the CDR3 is TGTGCCAGCCGGGACAGGGTATCCGGTGGCTACACCTTC.